This is a list of T cell receptor beta chains from one sample in a study of blood T cell repertoires in COVID-19. Sequenced by immunoSEQ multiplex PCR; TCRdb stores in-frame clones only, minus some. Among over 15,000 clones, 70% to 90% were seen once, and the ten largest hold about 30%. Source material: peripheral blood. The source of these receptors is a man between 70 and 80 years old in a cohort sampled during active COVID-19. CDR3s include the opening cysteine and the closing phenylalanine or tryptophan. D genes are given only for firm matches. Size values are once, few and many counts, or a class for expanded clones, and some rows have none.

TRBD1,NA,TRBV19,TRBJ2-5,CASATGQGMEETQYF,TGTGCCAGTGCTACTGGACAGGGGATGGAAGAGACCCAGTACTTC
TRBD1,NA,TRBV7-8,TRBJ1-5,CASSSPGTGRQPQHF,TGTGCCAGCAGCTCCCCCGGGACAGGGCGTCAGCCCCAGCATTTT
TRBD2,NA,TRBV19,TRBJ2-1,CASSDSGLAGYNEQFF,TGTGCCAGTAGTGACTCGGGACTAGCGGGATACAATGAGCAGTTCTTC
NA,NA,TRBV6-2/TRBV6-3,TRBJ2-2,CASSSGTSLRAGELFF,NA
TRBD1,once,TRBV4-1,TRBJ2-3,CASSQGQGVFTDTQYF,TGCGCCAGCAGCCAGGGACAGGGTGTTTTCACAGATACGCAGTATTTT
TRBD2,NA,TRBV24-1,TRBJ2-7,CATRGTSGFEQYF,TGTGCCACCAGAGGGACTAGCGGGTTCGAGCAGTACTTC
NA,NA,TRBV28,TRBJ1-5,CASSPGGGRNQPQHF,TGTGCCAGCTCCCCCGGGGGGGGTAGGAATCAGCCCCAGCATTTT
TRBD2,NA,TRBV28,TRBJ2-1,CATYSSGSSYNEQFF,TGTGCCACCTACTCTAGCGGAAGCTCCTACAATGAGCAGTTCTTC
NA,NA,TRBV6-1,TRBJ2-1,CASSEGGTYEQFF,TGTGCCAGCAGTGAAGGGGGGACATATGAGCAGTTCTTC
NA,NA,TRBV18,TRBJ2-1,CASSLLVPSNEQFF,TGTGCCAGCTCCCTGCTAGTCCCCAGCAATGAGCAGTTCTTC
NA,NA,TRBV19,TRBJ2-2,CASSTQGSGVTGELFF,TGTGCCAGTAGTACACAGGGGTCGGGGGTCACCGGGGAGCTGTTTTTT
TRBD2,NA,TRBV7-2,TRBJ2-1,CASSLAGTSGPVSYNEQFF,TGTGCCAGCAGCTTAGCCGGGACTAGCGGGCCCGTCTCCTACAATGAGCAGTTCTTC
TRBD1,NA,TRBV5-1,TRBJ2-7,CASSRGQGDNEQYF,TGCGCCAGCAGCCGGGGACAGGGTGATAACGAGCAGTACTTC
NA,NA,TRBV28,TRBJ2-1,CASRGGTSIPIGEQFF,TGTGCCAGCAGGGGGGGAACTAGCATCCCAATAGGTGAGCAGTTCTTC
TRBD1,once,TRBV18,TRBJ2-7,CASSPPATGGDEQYF,TGTGCCAGCTCACCACCCGCGACAGGGGGAGACGAGCAGTACTTC
NA,NA,TRBV28,TRBJ2-7,CASSLGQSYEQYF,TGTGCCAGCAGCCTAGGACAATCCTACGAGCAGTACTTC
TRBD2,NA,TRBV7-9,TRBJ2-1,CASSLVGLAGYNEQFF,TGTGCCAGCAGCTTAGTTGGACTAGCGGGTTACAATGAGCAGTTCTTC
NA,NA,TRBV18,TRBJ2-7,CASSPPARASYEQYF,TGTGCCAGCTCACCACCGGCCAGGGCCTCCTACGAGCAGTACTTC
NA,NA,TRBV6-5,TRBJ1-1,CASRETGNTEAFF,TGTGCCAGCAGGGAGACAGGGAACACTGAAGCTTTCTTT
NA,NA,TRBV19,TRBJ1-1,CASSNGREAEAFF,TGTGCCAGTAGTAATGGTCGGGAAGCTGAAGCTTTCTTT
NA,few,TRBV7-2,TRBJ2-7,CASSSNPNTAYEQYF,TGTGCCAGCAGCTCCAACCCCAATACAGCCTACGAGCAGTACTTC
NA,NA,TRBV13,TRBJ2-7,CASSLVAAGRDYEQYF,TGTGCCAGCAGCTTAGTAGCCGCGGGCCGTGACTACGAGCAGTACTTC